Listed below are T cell receptor beta chains from one sample, sequenced in a study of identical twins. TCRdb re-analysed the 5' RACE reads in MiXCR, keeping a single row per CDR3 protein. The top ten hold approximately 7.7% of the sample, which has approximately 140,000 distinct CDR3 sequences, approximately 3.5% seen once. Sequences were obtained from memory T cells sorted from blood. These receptors originate from a man aged 18 to 29 in good health. Each CDR3 is given with its conserved first and last residue. D genes are given only for firm matches. Not all rows give a size; the values are once, few, many and, for expanded clones, a class.

d_gene: TRBD2; v_gene: TRBV10-3; j_gene: TRBJ2-1; abundance: many; CDR3aa: CAHSGTSGRGSYNEQFF; CDR3nt: TGTGCCCACTCCGGGACTAGCGGGAGGGGCTCCTACAATGAGCAGTTCTTC
d_gene: TRBD2; v_gene: TRBV9; j_gene: TRBJ2-3; abundance: few; CDR3aa: CASSVASGMLTDTQYF; CDR3nt: TGTGCCAGCAGCGTGGCTAGCGGAATGCTCACAGATACGCAGTATTTT
d_gene: NA; v_gene: TRBV28; j_gene: TRBJ2-5; abundance: many; CDR3aa: CASSGFQPQEQETQYF; CDR3nt: TGTGCCAGCAGTGGGTTTCAACCACAAGAGCAAGAGACCCAGTACTTC
d_gene: NA; v_gene: TRBV29-1; j_gene: TRBJ1-2; abundance: many; CDR3aa: CSVGGLGNYGYTF; CDR3nt: TGCAGCGTTGGGGGTTTAGGAAACTATGGCTACACCTTC
d_gene: TRBD2; v_gene: TRBV20-1; j_gene: TRBJ2-7; abundance: many; CDR3aa: CSARPLAGPYEQYF; CDR3nt: TGCAGTGCTAGGCCACTAGCGGGGCCCTACGAGCAGTACTTC
d_gene: NA; v_gene: TRBV6-1; j_gene: TRBJ1-5; abundance: many; CDR3aa: CASSGRGSNQPQHF; CDR3nt: TGTGCCAGCAGTGGAAGGGGTAGCAATCAGCCCCAGCATTTT
d_gene: NA; v_gene: TRBV6-5; j_gene: TRBJ1-2; abundance: NA; CDR3aa: CASSYSSGQGSNYGYTF; CDR3nt: TGTGCCAGCAGTTACTCGAGTGGGCAGGGGTCCAACTATGGCTACACCTTC
d_gene: NA; v_gene: TRBV20-1; j_gene: TRBJ2-7; abundance: many; CDR3aa: CSASGSYEQYF; CDR3nt: TGCAGTGCTAGCGGGAGCTACGAGCAGTACTTC
d_gene: NA; v_gene: TRBV11-2; j_gene: TRBJ1-2; abundance: many; CDR3aa: CASSFWGSSNYGYTF; CDR3nt: TGTGCCAGCAGCTTTTGGGGCAGCTCTAACTATGGCTACACCTTC
d_gene: NA; v_gene: TRBV20-1; j_gene: TRBJ1-4; abundance: few; CDR3aa: CSARAPPPGNHEKLFF; CDR3nt: TGCAGTGCTAGAGCCCCGCCCCCGGGGAACCATGAAAAACTGTTTTTT
d_gene: NA; v_gene: TRBV27; j_gene: TRBJ2-6; abundance: many; CDR3aa: CASNPSGGRGGANVLTF; CDR3nt: TGTGCCAGCAATCCCTCTGGGGGCAGAGGTGGGGCCAACGTCCTGACTTTC
d_gene: NA; v_gene: TRBV5-1; j_gene: TRBJ1-1; abundance: few; CDR3aa: CASSFGFSVNTEAFF; CDR3nt: TGCGCCAGCAGCTTTGGTTTTTCAGTGAACACTGAAGCTTTCTTT
d_gene: NA; v_gene: TRBV4-2; j_gene: TRBJ2-2; abundance: many; CDR3aa: CASSQDRATTGELFF; CDR3nt: TGTGCCAGCAGCCAAGATCGGGCAACCACCGGGGAGCTGTTTTTT
d_gene: NA; v_gene: TRBV4-1; j_gene: TRBJ2-3; abundance: many; CDR3aa: CASSQGERSRSDTQYF; CDR3nt: TGCGCCAGCAGCCAAGGAGAAAGGAGCAGGTCAGATACGCAGTATTTT
d_gene: NA; v_gene: TRBV12-3/TRBV12-4; j_gene: TRBJ1-4; abundance: many; CDR3aa: CASRYKANEKLFF; CDR3nt: TGTGCCAGCAGGTACAAGGCAAATGAAAAACTGTTTTTT
d_gene: NA; v_gene: TRBV19; j_gene: TRBJ2-1; abundance: NA; CDR3aa: CASSPAGLSSYNEQFF; CDR3nt: TGTGCCAGTAGCCCCGCGGGATTAAGCTCCTACAATGAGCAGTTCTTC
d_gene: TRBD1; v_gene: TRBV5-5; j_gene: TRBJ1-2; abundance: many; CDR3aa: CASSPAGQGGYTF; CDR3nt: TGTGCCAGCAGCCCCGCGGGACAGGGTGGCTACACCTTC
d_gene: NA; v_gene: TRBV15; j_gene: TRBJ1-4; abundance: many; CDR3aa: CATGPRAATNEKLFF; CDR3nt: TGTGCCACCGGTCCCCGGGCGGCAACTAATGAAAAACTGTTTTTT
d_gene: NA; v_gene: TRBV5-1; j_gene: TRBJ2-7; abundance: medium-sized; CDR3aa: CASSLDEPYEQYF; CDR3nt: TGCGCCAGCAGCTTAGACGAACCCTACGAGCAGTACTTC
d_gene: NA; v_gene: TRBV6-5; j_gene: TRBJ2-2; abundance: many; CDR3aa: CASRSTGELFF; CDR3nt: TGTGCCAGCAGAAGTACCGGGGAGCTGTTTTTT
d_gene: NA; v_gene: TRBV29-1; j_gene: TRBJ2-7; abundance: many; CDR3aa: CSVVLSPLGEQYF; CDR3nt: TGCAGCGTTGTGCTCTCACCTCTGGGCGAGCAGTACTTC
d_gene: TRBD1; v_gene: TRBV7-2; j_gene: TRBJ2-1; abundance: many; CDR3aa: CASSQGITGAVGNEQFF; CDR3nt: TGTGCCAGCAGCCAGGGGATTACAGGGGCGGTTGGGAATGAGCAGTTCTTC
d_gene: TRBD1; v_gene: TRBV6-1; j_gene: TRBJ2-7; abundance: many; CDR3aa: CASTKGDRGGNEQYF; CDR3nt: TGTGCCAGCACCAAAGGGGACAGGGGCGGCAACGAGCAGTACTTC
d_gene: NA; v_gene: TRBV5-1; j_gene: TRBJ2-2; abundance: many; CDR3aa: CASSLGPDVYTGELFF; CDR3nt: TGCGCCAGCAGCTTGGGCCCGGATGTGTACACCGGGGAGCTGTTTTTT
d_gene: NA; v_gene: TRBV27; j_gene: TRBJ2-3; abundance: many; CDR3aa: CASSTVMDTQYF; CDR3nt: TGTGCCAGCAGTACAGTGATGGATACGCAGTATTTT
d_gene: NA; v_gene: TRBV20-1; j_gene: TRBJ2-3; abundance: many; CDR3aa: CSARGRGTDTQYF; CDR3nt: TGCAGTGCTAGAGGTAGAGGAACAGATACGCAGTATTTT
d_gene: NA; v_gene: TRBV12-3/TRBV12-4; j_gene: TRBJ1-2; abundance: many; CDR3aa: CASSLILYYGYTF; CDR3nt: TGTGCCAGCAGTTTAATTTTATACTATGGCTACACCTTC
d_gene: TRBD2; v_gene: TRBV4-2; j_gene: TRBJ2-3; abundance: many; CDR3aa: CASSPRLAGDPDTQYF; CDR3nt: TGTGCCAGCAGCCCCAGACTGGCGGGAGACCCAGATACGCAGTATTTT
d_gene: TRBD1; v_gene: TRBV20-1; j_gene: TRBJ1-5; abundance: many; CDR3aa: CSAQRDSNQPQHF; CDR3nt: TGCAGTGCCCAAAGGGACAGTAATCAGCCCCAGCATTTT
d_gene: NA; v_gene: TRBV3-1; j_gene: TRBJ1-5; abundance: many; CDR3aa: CASSQDPNQPQHF; CDR3nt: TGTGCCAGCAGCCAAGATCCGAATCAGCCCCAGCATTTT
d_gene: NA; v_gene: TRBV15; j_gene: TRBJ2-1; abundance: many; CDR3aa: CATSRDTGNEQFF; CDR3nt: TGTGCCACCAGCAGAGATACGGGTAATGAGCAGTTCTTC
d_gene: TRBD2; v_gene: TRBV18; j_gene: TRBJ2-3; abundance: many; CDR3aa: CASLSWLAESTDTQYF; CDR3nt: TGTGCCAGCTTGAGCTGGCTAGCGGAGAGCACAGATACGCAGTATTTT
d_gene: NA; v_gene: TRBV10-3; j_gene: TRBJ2-2; abundance: many; CDR3aa: CAISDFGDTGELFF; CDR3nt: TGTGCCATCAGTGATTTCGGGGACACCGGGGAGCTGTTTTTT
d_gene: NA; v_gene: TRBV7-2; j_gene: TRBJ2-7; abundance: many; CDR3aa: CASSLESGAAEQYF; CDR3nt: TGTGCCAGCAGCTTAGAGTCAGGGGCGGCCGAGCAGTACTTC
d_gene: NA; v_gene: TRBV18; j_gene: TRBJ2-3; abundance: many; CDR3aa: CASSGQISSTDTQYF; CDR3nt: TGTGCCAGCTCTGGACAGATCAGTAGCACAGATACGCAGTATTTT
d_gene: TRBD2; v_gene: TRBV24-1; j_gene: TRBJ2-1; abundance: many; CDR3aa: CATSEPTSGRGYNEQFF; CDR3nt: TGTGCCACCAGTGAACCAACTAGCGGGAGGGGGTACAATGAGCAGTTCTTC
d_gene: TRBD2; v_gene: TRBV20-1; j_gene: TRBJ2-1; abundance: many; CDR3aa: CSARAGTSGMNEQFF; CDR3nt: TGCAGTGCTAGAGCCGGGACTAGCGGAATGAATGAGCAGTTCTTC
d_gene: TRBD2; v_gene: TRBV11-3; j_gene: TRBJ2-1; abundance: many; CDR3aa: CASSLGGGRNEQFF; CDR3nt: TGTGCCAGCAGCTTGGGCGGGGGGCGGAATGAGCAGTTCTTC
d_gene: NA; v_gene: TRBV7-8; j_gene: TRBJ2-4; abundance: many; CDR3aa: CASSLTLAKNIQYF; CDR3nt: TGTGCCAGCAGCTTAACTTTAGCCAAAAACATTCAGTACTTC
d_gene: NA; v_gene: TRBV5-4; j_gene: TRBJ1-1; abundance: many; CDR3aa: CASSPDPGRTMNTEAFF; CDR3nt: TGTGCCAGCAGCCCGGACCCCGGGAGAACCATGAACACTGAAGCTTTCTTT
d_gene: TRBD1; v_gene: TRBV7-2; j_gene: TRBJ2-2; abundance: many; CDR3aa: CASRIGQGVNTGELFF; CDR3nt: TGTGCCAGCAGGATAGGACAGGGGGTGAACACCGGGGAGCTGTTTTTT
d_gene: NA; v_gene: TRBV12-3/TRBV12-4; j_gene: TRBJ1-1; abundance: many; CDR3aa: CASSFHGVGRNTEAFF; CDR3nt: TGTGCCAGCAGTTTTCATGGCGTTGGGAGGAACACTGAAGCTTTCTTT
d_gene: NA; v_gene: TRBV5-6; j_gene: TRBJ1-3; abundance: NA; CDR3aa: CASSFILSGNTIYF; CDR3nt: TGTGCCAGCAGCTTTATTCTGTCCGGAAACACCATATATTTT
d_gene: NA; v_gene: TRBV9; j_gene: TRBJ2-7; abundance: many; CDR3aa: CASSVAASSYEQYF; CDR3nt: TGTGCCAGCAGCGTAGCGGCTAGCTCCTACGAGCAGTACTTC
d_gene: NA; v_gene: TRBV27; j_gene: TRBJ2-1; abundance: many; CDR3aa: CASRLTGFEGYNEQFF; CDR3nt: TGTGCCAGCAGACTGACAGGATTTGAGGGTTACAATGAGCAGTTCTTC
d_gene: NA; v_gene: TRBV12-3/TRBV12-4; j_gene: TRBJ1-1; abundance: many; CDR3aa: CASSVGAMAEAFF; CDR3nt: TGTGCCAGCAGTGTAGGGGCCATGGCTGAAGCTTTCTTT
d_gene: NA; v_gene: TRBV3-1; j_gene: TRBJ1-2; abundance: many; CDR3aa: CASGGTYYGYTF; CDR3nt: TGTGCCAGCGGCGGGACATACTATGGCTACACCTTC
d_gene: TRBD2; v_gene: TRBV11-3; j_gene: TRBJ2-2; abundance: many; CDR3aa: CASSLAGGITGELFF; CDR3nt: TGTGCCAGCAGCTTAGCGGGAGGTATCACCGGGGAGCTGTTTTTT
d_gene: NA; v_gene: TRBV20-1; j_gene: TRBJ2-1; abundance: many; CDR3aa: CSASFEGNEQFF; CDR3nt: TGCAGTGCTAGTTTCGAGGGCAATGAGCAGTTCTTC
d_gene: NA; v_gene: TRBV20-1; j_gene: TRBJ1-1; abundance: many; CDR3aa: CSARSKGGLNTEAFF; CDR3nt: TGCAGTGCTAGATCCAAGGGAGGGCTGAACACTGAAGCTTTCTTT
d_gene: NA; v_gene: TRBV15; j_gene: TRBJ2-7; abundance: many; CDR3aa: CATSRDQPGEQYF; CDR3nt: TGTGCCACCAGCAGAGATCAACCTGGGGAGCAGTACTTC
d_gene: NA; v_gene: TRBV7-2; j_gene: TRBJ2-1; abundance: many; CDR3aa: CASSPRWGEQFF; CDR3nt: TGTGCCAGCAGCCCACGTTGGGGGGAGCAGTTCTTC
d_gene: NA; v_gene: TRBV12-3/TRBV12-4; j_gene: TRBJ2-1; abundance: many; CDR3aa: CASAAHGRTYNEQFF; CDR3nt: TGTGCCAGCGCGGCCCACGGGAGAACCTACAATGAGCAGTTCTTC
d_gene: TRBD2; v_gene: TRBV7-9; j_gene: TRBJ2-2; abundance: many; CDR3aa: CASSRGSGSRTGELFF; CDR3nt: TGTGCCAGCAGCCGAGGTAGCGGGAGCCGGACCGGGGAGCTGTTTTTT
d_gene: TRBD1; v_gene: TRBV18; j_gene: TRBJ2-5; abundance: many; CDR3aa: CASSPKTGFETQYF; CDR3nt: TGTGCCAGCTCACCCAAGACAGGGTTTGAGACCCAGTACTTC